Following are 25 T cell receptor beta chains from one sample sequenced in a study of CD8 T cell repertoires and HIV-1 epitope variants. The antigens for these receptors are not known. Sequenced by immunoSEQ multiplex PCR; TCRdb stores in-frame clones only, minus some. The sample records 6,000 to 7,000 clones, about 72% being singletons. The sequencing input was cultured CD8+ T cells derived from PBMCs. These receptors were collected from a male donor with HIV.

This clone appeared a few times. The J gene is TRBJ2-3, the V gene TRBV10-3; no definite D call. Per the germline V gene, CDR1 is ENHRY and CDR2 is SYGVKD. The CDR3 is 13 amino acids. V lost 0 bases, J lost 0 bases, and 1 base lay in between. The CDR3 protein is CAISESSTDTQYF. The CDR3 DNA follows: TGTGCCATCAGTGAGTCCAGCACAGATACGCAGTATTTT.

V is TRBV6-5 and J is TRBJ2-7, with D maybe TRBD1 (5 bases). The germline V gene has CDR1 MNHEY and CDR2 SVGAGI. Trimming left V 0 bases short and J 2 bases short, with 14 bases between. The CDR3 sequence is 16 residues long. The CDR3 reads CASSYSSPRATYEQYF. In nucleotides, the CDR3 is TGTGCCAGCAGTTACTCGAGCCCCAGGGCTACCTACGAGCAGTACTTC.

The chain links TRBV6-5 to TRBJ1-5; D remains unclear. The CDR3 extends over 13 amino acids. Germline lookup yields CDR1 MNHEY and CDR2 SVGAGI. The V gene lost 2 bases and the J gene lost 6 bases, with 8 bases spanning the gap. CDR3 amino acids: CASSYEVSQPQHF. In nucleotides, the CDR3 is TGTGCCAGCAGTTACGAGGTTAGTCAGCCCCAGCATTTT.

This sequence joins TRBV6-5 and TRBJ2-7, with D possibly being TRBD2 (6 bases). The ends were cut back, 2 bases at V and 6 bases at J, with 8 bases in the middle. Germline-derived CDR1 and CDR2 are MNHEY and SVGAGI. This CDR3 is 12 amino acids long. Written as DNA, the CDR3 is TGTGCCAGCAGTTACGGGGGAGGCGAGCAGTACTTC. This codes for CASSYGGGEQYF.

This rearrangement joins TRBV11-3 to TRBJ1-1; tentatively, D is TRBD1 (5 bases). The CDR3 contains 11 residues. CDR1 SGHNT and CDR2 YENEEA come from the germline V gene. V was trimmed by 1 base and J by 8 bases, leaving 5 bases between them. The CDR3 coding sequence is TGTGCCAGCAGCTTAGGGGGGGAAGCTTTCTTT. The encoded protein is CASSLGGEAFF.

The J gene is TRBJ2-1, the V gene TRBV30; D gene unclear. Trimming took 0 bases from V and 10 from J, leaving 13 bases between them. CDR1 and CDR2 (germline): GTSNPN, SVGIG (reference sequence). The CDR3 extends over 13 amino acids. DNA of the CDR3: TGTGCCTGGAGTGTTCGCCAGGCGGACGAGCAGTTCTTC. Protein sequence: CAWSVRQADEQFF.

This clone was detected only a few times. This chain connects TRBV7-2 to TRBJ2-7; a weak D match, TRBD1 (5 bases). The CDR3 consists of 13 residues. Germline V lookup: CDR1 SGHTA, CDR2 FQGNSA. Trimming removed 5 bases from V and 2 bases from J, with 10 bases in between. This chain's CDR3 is CASSLVRAYEQYF. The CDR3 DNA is TGTGCCAGCAGCCTCGTCAGGGCCTACGAGCAGTACTTC.

CDR3 nucleotide sequence: TGTGCCAGCAACGAGGACAGGGGGGTAACTGAAGCTTTCTTT. Translating gives CASNEDRGVTEAFF. The V gene is TRBV6-1, the J gene TRBJ1-1, with TRBD1 matching over 10 bases. Germline V gene data show CDR1 as MNHNS and CDR2 as SASEGT. V dropped 7 bases and J dropped 5; count of bases not matched to a gene: 7. CDR3 size: 14 residues.

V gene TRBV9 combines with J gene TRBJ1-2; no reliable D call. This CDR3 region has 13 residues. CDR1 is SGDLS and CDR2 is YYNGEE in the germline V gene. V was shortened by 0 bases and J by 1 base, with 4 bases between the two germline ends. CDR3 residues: CASSVDDNYGYTF. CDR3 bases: TGTGCCAGCAGCGTAGATGATAACTATGGCTACACCTTC.

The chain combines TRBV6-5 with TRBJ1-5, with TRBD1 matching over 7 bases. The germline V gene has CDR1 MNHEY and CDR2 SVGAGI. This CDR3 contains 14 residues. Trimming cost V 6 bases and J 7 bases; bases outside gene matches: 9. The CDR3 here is CASRRRGTQQPQHF. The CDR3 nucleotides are TGTGCCAGCAGGCGCAGGGGGACTCAACAGCCCCAGCATTTT.

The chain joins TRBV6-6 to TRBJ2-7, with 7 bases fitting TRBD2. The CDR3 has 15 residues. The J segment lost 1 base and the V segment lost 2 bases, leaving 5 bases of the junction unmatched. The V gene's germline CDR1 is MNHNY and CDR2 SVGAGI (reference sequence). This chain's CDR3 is CASSYVSSGSYEQYF. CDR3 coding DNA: TGTGCCAGCAGTTACGTGTCTAGCGGATCCTACGAGCAGTACTTC.

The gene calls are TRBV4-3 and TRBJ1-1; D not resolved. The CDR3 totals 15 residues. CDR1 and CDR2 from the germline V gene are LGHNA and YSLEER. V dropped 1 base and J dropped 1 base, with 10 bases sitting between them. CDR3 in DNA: TGCGCCAGCAGCCAAGGGGAACCTTCGAACACTGAAGCTTTCTTT. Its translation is CASSQGEPSNTEAFF.

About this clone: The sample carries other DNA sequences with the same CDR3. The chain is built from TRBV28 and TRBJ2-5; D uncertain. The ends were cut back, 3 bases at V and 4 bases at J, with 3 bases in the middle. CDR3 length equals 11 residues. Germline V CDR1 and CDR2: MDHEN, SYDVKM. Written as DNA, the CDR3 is TGTGCCAGCAGTTTCCGAGAGACCCAGTACTTC. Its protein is CASSFRETQYF.

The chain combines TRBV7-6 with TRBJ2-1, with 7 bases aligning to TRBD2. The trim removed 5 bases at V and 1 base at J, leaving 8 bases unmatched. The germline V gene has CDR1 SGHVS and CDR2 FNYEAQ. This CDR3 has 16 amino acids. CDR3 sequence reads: CASSPTLADSYNEQFF. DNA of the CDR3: TGTGCCAGCAGCCCTACTCTAGCGGATTCCTACAATGAGCAGTTCTTC.

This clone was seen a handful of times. CDR3 nucleotide sequence: TGTGCCAGCAGTTTATGGCAGCGCGATGGCTACACCTTC. Its translation is CASSLWQRDGYTF. The gene calls are TRBV28 and TRBJ1-2; D gene uncertain. The V and J ends lost 0 bases and 6 bases respectively, with 8 bases between them. CDR1 is MDHEN, CDR2 SYDVKM, per germline. The length of the CDR3 is 13 residues.

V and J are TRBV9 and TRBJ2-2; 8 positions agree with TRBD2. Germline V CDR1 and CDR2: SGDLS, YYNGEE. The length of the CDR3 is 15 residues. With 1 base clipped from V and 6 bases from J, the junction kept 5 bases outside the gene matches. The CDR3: CASSVSGGGSGELFF. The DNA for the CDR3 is TGTGCCAGCAGCGTAAGCGGGGGTGGTTCCGGGGAGCTGTTTTTT.

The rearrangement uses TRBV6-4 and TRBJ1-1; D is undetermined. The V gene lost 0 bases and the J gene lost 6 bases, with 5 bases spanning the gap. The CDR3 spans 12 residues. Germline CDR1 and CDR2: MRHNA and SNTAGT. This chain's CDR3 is CASSDSMAEAFF. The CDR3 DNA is TGTGCCAGCAGTGACTCGATGGCTGAAGCTTTCTTT.

CDR3 in amino acids: CASRDQGGEQYF. The CDR3 DNA is TGTGCCAGCAGAGACCAGGGAGGCGAGCAGTACTTC. The chain joins TRBV6-5 to TRBJ2-7; the D gene is possibly TRBD2 (6 bases). V gave up 6 bases and J gave up 6 bases, with 12 bases separating them. The CDR3 is made up of 12 amino acids. Per germline, CDR1 MNHEY and CDR2 SVGAGI.

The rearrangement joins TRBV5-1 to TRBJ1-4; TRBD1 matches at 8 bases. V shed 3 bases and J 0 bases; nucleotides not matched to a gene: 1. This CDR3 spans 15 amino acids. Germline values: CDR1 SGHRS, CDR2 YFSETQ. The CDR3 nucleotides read TGCGCCAGCAGCTCGACAGGGGCAACTAATGAAAAACTGTTTTTT. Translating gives CASSSTGATNEKLFF. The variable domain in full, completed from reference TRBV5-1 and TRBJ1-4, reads KAGVTQTPRYLIKTRGQQVTLSCSPISGHRSVSWYQQTPGQGLQFLFEYFSETQRNKGNFPGRFSGRQFSNSRSEMNVSTLELGDSALYLCASSSTGATNEKLFFGSGTQLSVL.

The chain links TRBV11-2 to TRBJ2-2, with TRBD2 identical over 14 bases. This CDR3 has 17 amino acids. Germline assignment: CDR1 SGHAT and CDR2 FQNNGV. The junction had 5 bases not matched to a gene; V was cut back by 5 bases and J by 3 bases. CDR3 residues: CASSATSGGGYTGELFF. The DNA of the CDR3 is TGTGCCAGCAGCGCGACTAGCGGGGGGGGCTACACCGGGGAGCTGTTTTTT. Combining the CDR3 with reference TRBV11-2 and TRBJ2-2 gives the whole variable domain EAGVAQSPRYKIIEKRQSVAFWCNPISGHATLYWYQQILGQGPKLLIQFQNNGVVDDSQLPKDRFSAERLKGVDSTLKIQPAKLEDSAVYLCASSATSGGGYTGELFFGEGSRLTVL.

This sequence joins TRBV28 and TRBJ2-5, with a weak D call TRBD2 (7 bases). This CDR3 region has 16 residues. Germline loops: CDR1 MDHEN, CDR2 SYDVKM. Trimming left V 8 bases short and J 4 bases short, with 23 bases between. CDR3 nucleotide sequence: TGTGCCAGCTCCCTTCCGGAGGGGGGGGCTGGAGAGACCCAGTACTTC. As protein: CASSLPEGGAGETQYF.

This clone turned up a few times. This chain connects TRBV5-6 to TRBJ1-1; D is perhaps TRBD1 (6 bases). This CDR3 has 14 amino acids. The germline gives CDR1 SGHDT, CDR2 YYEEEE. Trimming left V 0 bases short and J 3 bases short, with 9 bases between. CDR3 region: CASSLGTAYTEAFF. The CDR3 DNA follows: TGTGCCAGCAGCTTGGGGACAGCATACACTGAAGCTTTCTTT.

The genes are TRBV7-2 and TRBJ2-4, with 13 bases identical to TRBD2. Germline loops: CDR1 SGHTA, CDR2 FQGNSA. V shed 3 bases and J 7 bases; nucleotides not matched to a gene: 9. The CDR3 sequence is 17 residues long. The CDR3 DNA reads TGTGCCAGCAGCTTGCCGGGACTAGCGGGATCGGGGAACATTCAGTACTTC. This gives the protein CASSLPGLAGSGNIQYF.

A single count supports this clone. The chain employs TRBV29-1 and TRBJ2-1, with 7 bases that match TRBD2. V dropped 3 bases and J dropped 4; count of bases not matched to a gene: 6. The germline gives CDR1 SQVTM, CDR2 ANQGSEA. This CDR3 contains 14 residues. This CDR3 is CSVDSSGLYNEQFF. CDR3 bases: TGCAGCGTTGATTCTAGCGGATTATACAATGAGCAGTTCTTC.

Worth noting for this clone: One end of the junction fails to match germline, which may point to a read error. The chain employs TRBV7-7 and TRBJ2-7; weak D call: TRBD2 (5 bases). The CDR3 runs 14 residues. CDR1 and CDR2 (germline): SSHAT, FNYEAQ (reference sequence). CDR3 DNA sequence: TGTGCTAGCAGCTTAGCGTACGGGAACTACGAGCAGTACTTC. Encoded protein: CASSLAYGNYEQYF. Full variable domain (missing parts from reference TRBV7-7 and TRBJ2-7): GAGVSQSPRYKVTKRGQDVTLRCDPISSHATLYWYQQALGQGPEFLTYFNYEAQPDKSGLPSDRFSAERPEGSISTLTIQRTEQRDSAMYRCASSLAYGNYEQYFGPGTRLTVT.